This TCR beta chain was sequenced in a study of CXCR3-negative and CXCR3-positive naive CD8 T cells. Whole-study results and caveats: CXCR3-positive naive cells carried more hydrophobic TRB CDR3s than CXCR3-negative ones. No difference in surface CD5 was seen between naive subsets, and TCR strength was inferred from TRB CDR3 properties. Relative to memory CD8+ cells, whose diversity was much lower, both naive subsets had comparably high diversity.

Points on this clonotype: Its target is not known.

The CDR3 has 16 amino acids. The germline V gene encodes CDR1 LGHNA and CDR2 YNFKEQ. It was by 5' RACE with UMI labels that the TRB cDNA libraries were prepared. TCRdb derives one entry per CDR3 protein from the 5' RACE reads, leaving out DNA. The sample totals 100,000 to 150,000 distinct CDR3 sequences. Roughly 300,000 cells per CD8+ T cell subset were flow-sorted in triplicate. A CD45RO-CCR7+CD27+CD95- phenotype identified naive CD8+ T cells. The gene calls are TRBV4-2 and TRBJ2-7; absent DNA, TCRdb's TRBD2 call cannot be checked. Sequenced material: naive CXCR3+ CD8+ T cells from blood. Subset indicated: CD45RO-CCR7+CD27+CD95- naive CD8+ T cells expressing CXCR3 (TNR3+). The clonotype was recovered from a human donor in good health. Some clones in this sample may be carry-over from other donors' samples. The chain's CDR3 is CASSQDGLAVSYEQYF.